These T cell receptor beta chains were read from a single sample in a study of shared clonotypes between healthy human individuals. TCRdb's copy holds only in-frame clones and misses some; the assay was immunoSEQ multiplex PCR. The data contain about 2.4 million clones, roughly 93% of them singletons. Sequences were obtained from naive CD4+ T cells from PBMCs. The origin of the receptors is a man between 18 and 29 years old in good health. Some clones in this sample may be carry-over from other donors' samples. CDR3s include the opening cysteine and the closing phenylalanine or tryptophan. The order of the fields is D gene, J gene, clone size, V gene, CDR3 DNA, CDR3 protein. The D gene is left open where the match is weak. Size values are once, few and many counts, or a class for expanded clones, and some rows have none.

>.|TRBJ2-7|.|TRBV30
TGTGCCTGGAGTGTATTAGGCGGCCTCTACGAGCAGTACTTC
CAWSVLGGLYEQYF
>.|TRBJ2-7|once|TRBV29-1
TGCAGCGTTGGAGAGGGGGCGGGAGAGCAGTACTTC
CSVGEGAGEQYF
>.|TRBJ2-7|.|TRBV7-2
TGTGCCAGCAGCTTAGTGCGGGACAGCCCCTACGAGCAGTACTTC
CASSLVRDSPYEQYF
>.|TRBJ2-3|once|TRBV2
TGTGCCAGCAGATTTCTAGACGCCCCGCAGTATTTT
CASRFLDAPQYF
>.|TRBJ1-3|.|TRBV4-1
TGCGCCAGCAGCCCGGGACAAACTGGAAACACCATATATTTT
CASSPGQTGNTIYF
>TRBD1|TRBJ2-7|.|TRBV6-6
TGTGCCAGCAGTTACGGGACAGGGCCCTCCTACGAGCAGTACTTC
CASSYGTGPSYEQYF
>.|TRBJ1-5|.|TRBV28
TGTGCCAGCAGTTTCCTCGGGACGGGCAATCAGCCCCAGCATTTT
CASSFLGTGNQPQHF
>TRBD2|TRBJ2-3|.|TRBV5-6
TGTGCCAGCAGTCCCCTGGCGGGAGGTAGCACAGATACGCAGTATTTT
CASSPLAGGSTDTQYF
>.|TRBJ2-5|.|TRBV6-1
TGTGCCAGCAGTGAGAGGCCACCGGAGACCCAGTACTTC
CASSERPPETQYF
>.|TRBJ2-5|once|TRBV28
TGTGCCAGCAGTTTAGGGGGGAGCCAAGAGACCCAGTACTTC
CASSLGGSQETQYF
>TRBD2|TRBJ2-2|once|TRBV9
TGTGCCAGCAGCGTCGGGGGGACTAGAAGGGTCTCCGGGGAGCTGTTTTTT
CASSVGGTRRVSGELFF
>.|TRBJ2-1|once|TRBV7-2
TGTGCCAGCAGCTTAGACGCGGTGAATTCGGGTGAGCAGTTCTTC
CASSLDAVNSGEQFF
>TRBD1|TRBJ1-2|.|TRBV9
TGTGCCAGCAGCGTAGGACAGGGAGCCTATGGCTACACCTTC
CASSVGQGAYGYTF
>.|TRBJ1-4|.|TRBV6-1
TGTGCCAGCAGTGGTCTCCCGGACAGAGGGGGGGAAAAACTGTTTTTT
CASSGLPDRGGEKLFF
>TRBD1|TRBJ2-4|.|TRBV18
TGTGCCAGCTCACCGACCGTTCCGTCGACAGGGGCGTACTTC
CASSPTVPSTGAYF
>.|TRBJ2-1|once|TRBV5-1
TGCGCCAGCAGAGGCTGGGGAGGCTACAATGAGCAGTTCTTC
CASRGWGGYNEQFF
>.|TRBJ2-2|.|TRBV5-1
TGCGCCAGCAGGCGGATGGGGACAAACACCGGGGAGCTGTTTTTT
CASRRMGTNTGELFF
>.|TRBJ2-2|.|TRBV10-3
TGTGCCGCAGGACCCGTTAACACCGGGGAGCTGTTTTTT
CAAGPVNTGELFF
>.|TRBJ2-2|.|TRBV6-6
TGTGCCAGCAGCCCGGGACACATGCTTGGCACCGGGGAGCTGTTTTTT
CASSPGHMLGTGELFF
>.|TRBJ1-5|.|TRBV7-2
TGTGCCAGCAGCCCGGACAGCGTAAATCAGCCCCAGCATTTT
CASSPDSVNQPQHF
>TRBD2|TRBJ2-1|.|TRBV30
TGTGCCTGGAGCGAAAAGGGACTAGCGGGGGTCGCCTACAATGAGCAGTTCTTC
CAWSEKGLAGVAYNEQFF
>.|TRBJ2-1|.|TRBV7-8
TGTGCCAGCAGCTTAGCACTCCTCAATGAGCAGTTCTTC
CASSLALLNEQFF
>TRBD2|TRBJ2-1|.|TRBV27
TGTGCCAGCGGACACCCTCTAGCGGGAGCCTACAATGAGCAGTTCTTC
CASGHPLAGAYNEQFF
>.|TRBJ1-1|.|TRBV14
TGTGCCAGCAGCCAAGGGCGGGGGAACACTGAAGCTTTCTTT
CASSQGRGNTEAFF
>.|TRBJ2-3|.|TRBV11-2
TGTGCCAGCAGCTCGTGGACAGTAGGTACAGATACGCAGTATTTT
CASSSWTVGTDTQYF
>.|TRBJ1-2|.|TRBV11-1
TGTGCCAGCAGCCCAGAGGAAGGTTTAGCATACACCTTC
CASSPEEGLAYTF
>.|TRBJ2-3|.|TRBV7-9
TGTGCTGGAGGGACCAGCACAGATACGCAGTATTTT
CAGGTSTDTQYF
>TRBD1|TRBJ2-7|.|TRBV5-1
TGCGCCAGCAGCTTGGGGACAGGGATAGGTTACGAGCAGTACTTC
CASSLGTGIGYEQYF
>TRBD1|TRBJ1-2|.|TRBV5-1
TGCGCCAGCAGCTTGGCCCAGACAGGGGGCGCGCAGGGCTACACCTTC
CASSLAQTGGAQGYTF
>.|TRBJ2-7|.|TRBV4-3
TGCGCCAGTAGACAGGATTTCGCCACCTACGAGCAGTACTTC
CASRQDFATYEQYF
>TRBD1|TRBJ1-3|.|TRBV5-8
TGTGCCAGCAGCTCGTCGGACAGGGAAGTGGAAGGAAACACCATATATTTT
CASSSSDREVEGNTIYF
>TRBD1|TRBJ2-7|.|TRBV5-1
TGCGCCAGCAGCCGCATATCGACAGGGGCCGGGGACGAGCAGTACTTC
CASSRISTGAGDEQYF
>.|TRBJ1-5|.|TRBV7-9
TGTGCCAGCAGCGTCTTCCCCTCGGTCAGCAATCAGCCCCAGCATTTT
CASSVFPSVSNQPQHF
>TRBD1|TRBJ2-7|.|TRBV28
TGTGCCAGCAGTTTCCTTACGGGGACAGGGAGTGGGGGCTACGAGCAGTACTTC
CASSFLTGTGSGGYEQYF
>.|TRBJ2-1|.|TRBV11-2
TGTGCCAGCAGCTTATTGAGTAATGAGCAGTTCTTC
CASSLLSNEQFF
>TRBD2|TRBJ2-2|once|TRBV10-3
TGTGCCATCAGGGGACTAGCGGACACCGGGGAGCTGTTTTTT
CAIRGLADTGELFF
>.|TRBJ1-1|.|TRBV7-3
TGTGCCAGCAGCAGGACAGTGAACACTGAAGCTTTCTTT
CASSRTVNTEAFF
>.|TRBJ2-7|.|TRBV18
TGTGCCAGCTCACCACCCAGTGGCTACGAGCAGTACTTC
CASSPPSGYEQYF
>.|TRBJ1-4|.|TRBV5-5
TGTGCCAGCAGCTTGGGTGAGGCCCGTTACGAAAAACTGTTTTTT
CASSLGEARYEKLFF
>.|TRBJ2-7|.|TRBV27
TGTGCCAGCAGTTTCTTGGGCAGAGACCTCGACGAGCAGTACTTC
CASSFLGRDLDEQYF
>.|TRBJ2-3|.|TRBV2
TGTGCCAGCAGTGGTAACCCAGCCGATACGCAGTATTTT
CASSGNPADTQYF
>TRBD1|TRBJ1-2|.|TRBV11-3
TGTGCCAGCAGCCCTCGGACAGGGCGGGACTATGGCTACACCTTC
CASSPRTGRDYGYTF
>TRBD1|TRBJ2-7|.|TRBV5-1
TGCGCCAGCAGCTTGGATCGACAGGGGTACGAGCAGTACTTC
CASSLDRQGYEQYF
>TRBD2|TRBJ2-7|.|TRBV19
TGTGCCAGTAGTAAAGCGGGAGGGACCCACGAGCAGTACTTC
CASSKAGGTHEQYF
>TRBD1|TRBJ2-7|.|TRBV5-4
TGTGCCAGCAGCTATCCTCACAGGGGGCGTTACGAGCAGTACTTC
CASSYPHRGRYEQYF
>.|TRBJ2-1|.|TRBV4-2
TGTGCCAGCAGCCAAGATCAAGGGGGGCTAAGCAATGAGCAGTTCTTC
CASSQDQGGLSNEQFF
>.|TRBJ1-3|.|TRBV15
TGTGCCACCAGCAGAGAAGGGGCGGGATCGGGAAACACCATATATTTT
CATSREGAGSGNTIYF
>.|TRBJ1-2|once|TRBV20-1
TGCAGTGCTAGAAAAGGGGTCGGCTACACCTTC
CSARKGVGYTF
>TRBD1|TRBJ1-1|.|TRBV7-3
TGTGCCAGCAGCTCGACAGGGACTTTGAACACTGAAGCTTTCTTT
CASSSTGTLNTEAFF
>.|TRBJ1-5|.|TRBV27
TGTGCCAGCAGTTTAAGGTCCCTATCAGGGGCCCAGCATTTT
CASSLRSLSGAQHF
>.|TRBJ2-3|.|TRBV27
TGTGCCAGCAGTTTTTACAGGGTCGAGGCAGATACGCAGTATTTT
CASSFYRVEADTQYF
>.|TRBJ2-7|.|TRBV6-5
TGTGCCAGCAGTTACCGCCGGGGGGAGCAGTACTTC
CASSYRRGEQYF
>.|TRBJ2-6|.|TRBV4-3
TGCGCCAGCAGCCAAGATCGGAGCCTCTCTGGGGCCAACGTCCTGACTTTC
CASSQDRSLSGANVLTF
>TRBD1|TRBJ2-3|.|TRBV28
TGTGCCAGCAGGCCCAGGGGGCGTGGGACAGATACGCAGTATTTT
CASRPRGRGTDTQYF